Each of the 22 T cell receptor beta chains below was sequenced from the same sample in a study of PD-1 blockade in mismatch repair-deficient tumors. Sequencing was performed with immunoSEQ multiplex PCR; in TCRdb, only in-frame clones are kept and a portion is missing. The table has 75,000 to 85,000 clones, approximately 84% seen once; the top ten hold roughly 2.7%. Sample: peripheral blood, taken 12 weeks after starting pembrolizumab. All receptors come from an adult with mismatch repair-deficient cancer.

The chain couples TRBV9 to TRBJ2-7; 10 bases are shared with TRBD1. The junction had 6 bases not matched to a gene; V was cut back by 3 bases and J by 3 bases. CDR1 is SGDLS and CDR2 is YYNGEE in the germline V gene. The CDR3 length is 15 residues. In DNA, the CDR3 is TGTGCCAGCAGCGCGCGGACAGGGGGGAACTACGAGCAGTACTTC. Amino acids: CASSARTGGNYEQYF. Combining the CDR3 with reference TRBV9 and TRBJ2-7 gives the whole variable domain DSGVTQTPKHLITATGQRVTLRCSPRSGDLSVYWYQQSLDQGLQFLIQYYNGEERAKGNILERFSAQQFPDLHSELNLSSLELGDSALYFCASSARTGGNYEQYFGPGTRLTVT.

The chain combines TRBV2 with TRBJ1-1; 8 positions match TRBD1. Trimming cost V 6 bases and J 5 bases; bases outside gene matches: 8. Germline CDR1 and CDR2: SNHLY and FYNNEI. This CDR3 region has 14 residues. The CDR3 sequence: CASSPTGGRTEAFF. The CDR3 DNA follows: TGTGCCAGCAGCCCAACAGGGGGAAGGACTGAAGCTTTCTTT.

The chain employs TRBV6-5 and TRBJ1-2; D gene unclear. The germline CDR1 and CDR2 sequences are MNHEY and SVGAGI. This CDR3 has 13 amino acids. V was cut by 6 bases and J by 3 bases, with 11 bases left in between. CDR3 nucleotides: TGTGCCAGCAGGGACTCTTTTTACTATGGCTACACCTTC. Encoded protein: CASRDSFYYGYTF.

Only a few counts were recorded for this clone. The chain recombines TRBV10-2 with TRBJ2-7; 8 bases fit TRBD1. Germline trimming cut 3 bases from V and 2 bases from J; bases unmatched to any gene: 15. The CDR3 sequence is 18 residues long. Germline CDR1 and CDR2: WSHSY and SAAADI. Here the CDR3 DNA reads TGCGCCAGCAGTGATCCGGGACAGGTTCCCATCCTGGCCTACGAGCAGTACTTC. Translated, it gives CASSDPGQVPILAYEQYF.

The chain joins TRBV7-2 to TRBJ1-3, with D hard to call. Germline lookup yields CDR1 SGHTA and CDR2 FQGNSA. V lost 1 base, J lost 14 bases, and 18 bases lay in between. The length of the CDR3 is 14 residues. Written as DNA, the CDR3 is TGTGCCAGCAGCTTAGGGCAGTCAACGAGAGTCCTATATTTT. Translation gives CASSLGQSTRVLYF.

This clone was seen once. This sequence joins TRBV7-9 and TRBJ2-7; TRBD2 might be the D (5 bases). CDR1 is SEHNR and CDR2 is FQNEAQ in the germline V gene (reference sequence). The V gene lost 5 bases and the J gene lost 3 bases, with 11 bases spanning the gap. This CDR3 has 13 amino acids. The CDR3 spells CASSPDGNYEQYF. DNA of the CDR3: TGTGCCAGCAGCCCAGACGGGAACTACGAGCAGTACTTC.

The J gene is TRBJ1-1, the V gene TRBV2; 9 bases are a match to TRBD1. After removal of 3 bases from V and 1 base from J, the junction contained 6 bases not matched to a gene. This CDR3 contains 16 residues. Germline loops: CDR1 SNHLY, CDR2 FYNNEI. CDR3 in DNA: TGTGCCAGCAGTGACACCCAACAGGGGGCGAACACTGAAGCTTTCTTT. As protein: CASSDTQQGANTEAFF.

The CDR3 loop is CASSSRGQGTDTQYF. The CDR3 coding sequence is TGTGCCAGCAGCTCGAGGGGACAGGGCACAGATACGCAGTATTTT. This chain uses TRBV7-9 with TRBJ2-3; 8 bases align to TRBD1. J gave up 1 base and V 4 bases, and 4 bases lay outside the gene matches. Looked up from germline, CDR1 is SEHNR and CDR2 is FQNEAQ (reference sequence). This CDR3 has 15 residues. The full variable domain, its missing parts supplied by reference TRBV7-9 and TRBJ2-3, is DTGVSQNPRHKITKRGQNVTFRCDPISEHNRLYWYRQTLGQGPEFLTYFQNEAQLEKSRLLSDRFSAERPKGSFSTLEIQRTEQGDSAMYLCASSSRGQGTDTQYFGPGTRLTVL.

This clone came up a few times. The chain joins TRBV7-2 to TRBJ2-7; unclear D gene. Germline V gene data show CDR1 as SGHTA and CDR2 as FQGNSA. The CDR3 contains 14 residues. The germline V and J ends were trimmed by 8 bases and 1 base, with 15 bases remaining between them. CDR3 nucleotides: TGTGCCAGCGCACTATCCCACACGTCCTACGAGCAGTACTTC. Translated, it gives CASALSHTSYEQYF.

The count of this clone is one. The chain uses TRBV19 and TRBJ1-1; D is perhaps TRBD1 (6 bases). From germline, CDR1 is LNHDA and CDR2 SQIVND (reference sequence). The length of the CDR3 is 14 residues. V was shortened by 3 bases and J by 1 base, with 9 bases between the two germline ends. As DNA, the CDR3 is TGTGCCAGTAGTATCTCAGGGGCGAACACTGAAGCTTTCTTT. This translates into CASSISGANTEAFF. The variable domain in full, completed from reference TRBV19 and TRBJ1-1, reads DGGITQSPKYLFRKEGQNVTLSCEQNLNHDAMYWYRQDPGQGLRLIYYSQIVNDFQKGDIAEGYSVSREKKESFPLTVTSAQKNPTAFYLCASSISGANTEAFFGQGTRLTVV.

This sequence joins TRBV18 and TRBJ2-3, with D possibly matching TRBD1 (5 bases). CDR3 length: 15 residues. V was cut by 5 bases and J by 2 bases, with 14 bases left in between. Germline V gives CDR1 KGHSH, CDR2 LQKENI. This CDR3 is CASSSTGPPTDTQYF. In DNA, the CDR3 is TGTGCCAGCTCATCCACAGGCCCCCCCACAGATACGCAGTATTTT.

The chain is built from TRBV11-2 and TRBJ1-1; TRBD1 is a possible D gene (5 bases). V was shortened by 4 bases and J by 3 bases, with 6 bases between the two germline ends. The CDR3 has 12 residues. CDR1 and CDR2 (germline): SGHAT, FQNNGV. The CDR3 nucleotides read TGTGCCAGCAGCTCAGGGTACACTGAAGCTTTCTTT. Translating gives CASSSGYTEAFF.

This chain links TRBV11-2 with TRBJ1-1, with TRBD1 matching 9 bases. The CDR3 spans 14 residues. V lost 1 base to trimming and J lost 7 bases; unmatched junction nucleotides: 4. CDR1 is SGHAT, CDR2 FQNNGV, per germline. CDR3 protein: CASSLGRDRDEAFF. The CDR3, as DNA: TGTGCCAGCAGCTTAGGAAGGGACAGGGATGAAGCTTTCTTT.

The V and J genes are TRBV5-6 and TRBJ2-3, with 7 nucleotides matching TRBD1. Germline V CDR1 and CDR2: SGHDT, YYEEEE. V lost 0 bases, J lost 3 bases, and 1 base stayed unmatched. The CDR3 sequence is 14 residues long. In nucleotides, the CDR3 is TGTGCCAGCAGCTTGGGGGACAGAACAGATACGCAGTATTTT. Amino acid sequence: CASSLGDRTDTQYF.

V usage is TRBV4-3 and J usage is TRBJ2-1; 11 nucleotides match TRBD2. The CDR3 consists of 16 residues. Germline CDR1 is LGHNA and CDR2 is YSLEER. V lost 1 base to trimming and J lost 1 base; unmatched junction nucleotides: 0. The CDR3 DNA sequence: TGCGCCAGCAGCCAAGGACTAGCGGGATCCTACAATGAGCAGTTCTTC. Translation: CASSQGLAGSYNEQFF.

A note on this clone: The identical CDR3 is also encoded by other nucleotide sequences in the sample. The V and J genes are TRBV2 and TRBJ2-7; no definite D call. The CDR3 length is 13 residues. Trimming shortened V by 2 bases and J by 1 base, and 6 bases separated the two germline ends. The germline V gene has CDR1 SNHLY and CDR2 FYNNEI. Here the CDR3 reads CASSENGSYEQYF. In nucleotides, the CDR3 is TGTGCCAGCAGTGAAAACGGATCCTACGAGCAGTACTTC. Full variable domain (remainder filled in from reference TRBV2 and TRBJ2-7): EPEVTQTPSHQVTQMGQEVILRCVPISNHLYFYWYRQILGQKVEFLVSFYNNEISEKSEIFDDQFSVERPDGSNFTLKIRSTKLEDSAMYFCASSENGSYEQYFGPGTRLTVT.

The V gene is TRBV4-1, the J gene TRBJ2-7; TRBD2 matches 9 bases. Germline V gene sequence: CDR1 MGHRA, CDR2 YSYEKL. CDR3 size: 18 residues. V trimming: 0 bases; J trimming: 3 bases; junction bases outside the gene matches: 12. CDR3 sequence (DNA): TGCGCCAGCAGCCAAGAAGAGTTAGCGGGGGTAAGGGGCTACGAGCAGTACTTC. Its translation is CASSQEELAGVRGYEQYF.

The chain uses TRBV7-2 and TRBJ1-5; the D is unclear. The CDR3 is 13 amino acids. Trimming cost V 1 base and J 5 bases, with 6 bases left between them. CDR1 and CDR2 from the germline V gene are SGHTA and FQGNSA. CDR3 nucleotides: TGTGCCAGCAGCTTAGATTGGGATCAGCCCCAGCATTTT. It codes for CASSLDWDQPQHF.

This clone was seen just once. V usage is TRBV6-5 and J usage is TRBJ1-1; D may be TRBD1 (5 bases). V was cut by 0 bases and J by 7 bases, with 9 bases left in between. The CDR3 length is 13 residues. Germline lookup yields CDR1 MNHEY and CDR2 SVGAGI. CDR3 protein: CASSYSERGEAFF. In DNA form, the CDR3 reads TGTGCCAGCAGTTACTCCGAAAGGGGTGAAGCTTTCTTT.

The genes are TRBV27 and TRBJ2-5; unclear D gene. CDR1 and CDR2 (germline): MNHEY, SMNVEV (reference sequence). This CDR3 has 13 residues. The V end lost 8 bases, the J end lost 4 bases, and 14 bases lay between the germline ends. The CDR3 nucleotides are TGTGCCAGCTCGGGCTCGCTGGGAGAGACCCAGTACTTC. It translates to CASSGSLGETQYF.

The chain is built from TRBV29-1 and TRBJ2-2, with 8 positions matching TRBD1. With 0 bases clipped from V and 5 bases from J, the junction kept 5 bases outside the gene matches. Per the germline V gene, CDR1 is SQVTM and CDR2 is ANQGSEA. CDR3 size: 15 residues. The CDR3 DNA reads TGCAGCGTTGAAGATCTAACAGGGGGGACCGGGGAGCTGTTTTTT. Amino acid sequence: CSVEDLTGGTGELFF.

This chain uses TRBV5-1 with TRBJ2-6; the D is unclear. Germline CDR1 and CDR2: SGHRS and YFSETQ. Deletions cut 2 bases from V and 0 bases from J, with 6 bases between. This CDR3 has 15 amino acids. Written as DNA, the CDR3 is TGCGCCAGCAGCTTCTTCGGCTCTGGGGCCAACGTCCTGACTTTC. Amino acid sequence: CASSFFGSGANVLTF.